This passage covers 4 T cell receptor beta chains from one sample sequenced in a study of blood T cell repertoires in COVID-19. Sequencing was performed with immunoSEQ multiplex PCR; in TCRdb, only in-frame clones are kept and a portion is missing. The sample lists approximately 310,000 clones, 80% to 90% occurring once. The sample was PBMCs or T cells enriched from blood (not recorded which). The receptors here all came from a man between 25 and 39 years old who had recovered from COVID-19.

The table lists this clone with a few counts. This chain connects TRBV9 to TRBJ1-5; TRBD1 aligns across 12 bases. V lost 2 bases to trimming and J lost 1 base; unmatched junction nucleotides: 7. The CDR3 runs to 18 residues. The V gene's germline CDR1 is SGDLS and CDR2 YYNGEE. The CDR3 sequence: CASSVGTGGKGSNQPQHF. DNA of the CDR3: TGTGCCAGCAGCGTGGGGACAGGGGGCAAGGGAAGCAATCAGCCCCAGCATTTT.

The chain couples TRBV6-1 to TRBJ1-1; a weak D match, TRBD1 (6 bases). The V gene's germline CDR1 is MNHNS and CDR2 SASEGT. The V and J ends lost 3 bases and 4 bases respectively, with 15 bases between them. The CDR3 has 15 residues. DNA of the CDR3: TGTGCCAGCAGTGATCCCACAGGGTGGGGCACTGAAGCTTTCTTT. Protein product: CASSDPTGWGTEAFF.

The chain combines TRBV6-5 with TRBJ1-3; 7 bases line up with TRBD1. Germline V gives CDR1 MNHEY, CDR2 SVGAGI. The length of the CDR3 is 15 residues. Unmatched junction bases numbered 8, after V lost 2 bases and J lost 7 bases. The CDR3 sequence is CASSYEQGPRNTIYF. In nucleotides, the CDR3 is TGTGCCAGCAGTTACGAACAGGGGCCGAGGAACACCATATATTTT.

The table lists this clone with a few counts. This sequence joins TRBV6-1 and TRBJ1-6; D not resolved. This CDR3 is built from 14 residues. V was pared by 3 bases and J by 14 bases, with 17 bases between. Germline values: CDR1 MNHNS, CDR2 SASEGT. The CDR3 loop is CASSDTWSGLTLHF. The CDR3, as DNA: TGTGCCAGCAGTGATACGTGGTCTGGCCTCACCCTCCACTTT.